This section outlines one TCR beta chain sequence together with its context. The target of this receptor is not known. Base qualities are missing; no much larger clone stands one base away. From its cysteine to its phenylalanine, the CDR3 spans 18 amino acids. The entry retains the CDR3 DNA only, 54 bases that are in frame from base 1. V gives up 5 bases and J gives up 6 bases, and the segment between their germline ends measures 27 bases. The germline V gene (reference sequence) gives CDR1 as LGHDT and CDR2 as YNNKEL. The collaborating institutions used their own protocols to collect whole blood in K2EDTA tubes. For TCRbeta analysis, collaborator samples were shipped as frozen whole blood, as isolated PBMCs, or as DNA extracted from either sample type. TCRbeta CDR3 regions were amplified from genomic DNA by means of the immunoSEQ Assay, a bias-controlled multiplex PCR. Under the source paper's analysis protocol: Within the assay, amplification of reference gene primers was used to estimate how many nucleated cells each sample contained. To quantify the absolute abundance of each unique TCRbeta CDR3 rearrangement, sequence reads were collapsed and filtered. For each sample, productive Simpson clonality was calculated as the square root of Simpson's diversity index over productive rearrangements. The table comes from immuneACCESS by way of TCRdb, which keeps in-frame sequences with V and J called. Part of the clones is missing from these tables; in studies checked, under half for an unresolved V gene and the rest for unknown reasons. V, J and clone size derive from that table, while D and trimming were established from the DNA sequence. Across this sample there are about 74,000 clones, with about 92% seen only once. Roughly 1% of the sample belongs to the ten largest clones.

This sample is part of a study of blood T cell repertoires in COVID-19 (dated by TCRdb to the early 2020s). Describing the broader study: The collaborator samples originated in the United States, Italy and Spain and spanned the acute and convalescent phases of COVID-19. The prospective study material was composed of cDNA or gDNA derived from T cells, B-cell-depleted T cells, or PBMCs. Subjects who had been exposed to COVID-19, were actively infected with it, or had recovered from it provided the deeply sampled blood TCRbeta repertoires that made up the dataset. The repertoires were released in a freely available public database meant as a resource for research on the immune response to SARS-CoV-2. The samples were drawn from the first 160 participants of the ongoing ImmuneRACE study and from 1,254 subjects provided by 6 global collaborators. Sample metadata almost always included a de-identified subject ID, COVID-19 status, age in years and sex. Where available, HLA class I and class II types were obtained from metadata supplied by the sample provider rather than from assay-based typing.

What the authors observed across the whole study: How much clinical and demographic metadata was included differed by source and by participant, and the metadata was provided uncurated.

The sequenced sample was peripheral blood. The TCR sequence derives from a woman in her 50s in a cohort sampled during active COVID-19. The rearranged chain carries TRBV3-1 (or the pseudogene TRBV3-2) and TRBJ2-3, with an unclear D gene assignment. The CDR3 protein is CASSSPIASGPVRDTQYF. Read as DNA, the sequence is TGTGCCAGCAGCTCCCCAATCGCCAGTGGTCCCGTCAGGGATACGCAGTATTTT.